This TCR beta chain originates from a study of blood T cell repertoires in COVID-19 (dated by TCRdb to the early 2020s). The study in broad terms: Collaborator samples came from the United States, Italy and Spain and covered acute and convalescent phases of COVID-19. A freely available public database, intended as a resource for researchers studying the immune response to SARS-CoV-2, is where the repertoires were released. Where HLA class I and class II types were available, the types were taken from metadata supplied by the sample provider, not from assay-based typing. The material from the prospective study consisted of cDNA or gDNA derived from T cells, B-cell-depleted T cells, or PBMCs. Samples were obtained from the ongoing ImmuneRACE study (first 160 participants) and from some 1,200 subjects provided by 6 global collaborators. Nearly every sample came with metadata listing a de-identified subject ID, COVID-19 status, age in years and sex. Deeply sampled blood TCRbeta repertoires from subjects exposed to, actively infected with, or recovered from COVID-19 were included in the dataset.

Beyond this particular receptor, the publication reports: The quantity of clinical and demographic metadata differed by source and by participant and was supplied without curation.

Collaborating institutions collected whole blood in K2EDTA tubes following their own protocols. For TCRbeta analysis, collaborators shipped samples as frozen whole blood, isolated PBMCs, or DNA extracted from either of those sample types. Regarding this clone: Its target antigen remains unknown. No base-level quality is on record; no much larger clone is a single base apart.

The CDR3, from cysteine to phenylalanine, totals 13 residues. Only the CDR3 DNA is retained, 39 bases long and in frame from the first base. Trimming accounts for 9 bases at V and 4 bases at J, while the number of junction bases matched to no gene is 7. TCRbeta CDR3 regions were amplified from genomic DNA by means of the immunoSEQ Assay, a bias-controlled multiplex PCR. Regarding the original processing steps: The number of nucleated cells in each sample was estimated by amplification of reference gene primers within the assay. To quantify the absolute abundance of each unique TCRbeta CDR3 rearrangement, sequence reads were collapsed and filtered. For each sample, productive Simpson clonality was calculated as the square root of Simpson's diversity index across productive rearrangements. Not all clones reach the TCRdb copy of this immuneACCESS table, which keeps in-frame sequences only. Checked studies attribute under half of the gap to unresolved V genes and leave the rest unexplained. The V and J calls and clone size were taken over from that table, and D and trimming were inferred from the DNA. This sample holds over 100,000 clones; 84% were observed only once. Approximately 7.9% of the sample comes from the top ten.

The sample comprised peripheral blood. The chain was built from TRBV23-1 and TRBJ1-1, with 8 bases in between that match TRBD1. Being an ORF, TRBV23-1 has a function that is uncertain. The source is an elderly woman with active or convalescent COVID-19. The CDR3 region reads CARTEDRATEAFF. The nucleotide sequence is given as TGCGCCAGGACCGAGGACAGGGCCACTGAAGCTTTCTTT.